This entry is about one T cell receptor beta chain. The antigen remains unidentified. TCRdb ran MiXCR on the RACE reads and lists one entry per CDR3 protein. The repertoire holds 80,000 to 100,000 distinct CDR3 sequences, 6% to 9% seen once, with 1.5% to 1.9% in the top ten. This CDR3 is built from 15 residues. Germline V gene data show CDR1 as SGHDT and CDR2 as YYEEEE. V shed 5 bases and J 1 base; nucleotides not matched to a gene: 2. These data come from a study of human T cells and chemical hapten exposure. Study conclusions and caveats: DPC sensitization left the count of TCRs above 1 in 1000 unchanged.

Time point of the sample: patch test 1, 2 weeks after DPC sensitization. Documented treatment: therapeutic diphenylcyclopropenone sensitization with weekly scalp DPC. The V gene is TRBV5-6, the J gene TRBJ2-6, with TRBD2 matching over 8 bases. The source of this sequence is a woman aged 30 to 39 with alopecia areata. Some clones in this sample may be carry-over from other donors' samples. The sequencing used whole blood, collected in connection with sensitization to the hapten diphenylcyclopropenone (DPC). CDR3 in DNA: TGTGCCAGCAGAAGACTAGCGTCTGGGGCCAACGTCCTGACTTTC. Translation gives CASRRLASGANVLTF.